A single sample is the source of the 5 T cell receptor beta chains below, sequenced in a study of cytomegalovirus exposure and HLA in healthy donors. A multiplex PCR was run with 60 Vbeta primers and 13 Jbeta primers. Using immunoSEQ multiplex PCR, the repertoire was profiled, and TCRdb retains in-frame clones only, with some absent. Among over 110,000 clones, about three quarters were seen once, and the ten largest hold less than 1.5%. The specimen was PBMCs. Receptors were obtained from a male donor in good health and CMV-seropositive.

This chain links TRBV13 with TRBJ1-1, with TRBD1 as a possible D gene (6 bases). CDR3 length: 19 residues. V was trimmed by 5 bases and J by 1 base, leaving 26 bases between them. The germline V gene encodes CDR1 PRHDT and CDR2 FYEKMQ (reference sequence). The CDR3 region is CASSPRSGDLPGQNTEAFF. The CDR3 nucleotides are TGTGCCAGCAGCCCCCGGTCAGGGGACCTCCCAGGACAGAACACTGAAGCTTTCTTT.

This chain connects TRBV6-1 to TRBJ1-1; TRBD1 matches 8 bases. The CDR3 loop spans 17 amino acids. The junction had 9 bases not matched to a gene; V was cut back by 3 bases and J by 0 bases. Germline CDR1 and CDR2: MNHNS and SASEGT. The CDR3 DNA reads TGTGCCAGCAGTGAGATGGGACAGGCCCCGATGAACACTGAAGCTTTCTTT. Translating it yields CASSEMGQAPMNTEAFF.

The chain uses TRBV2 and TRBJ2-4; TRBD1 matches 8 bases. The length of the CDR3 is 14 residues. The trim removed 4 bases at V and 5 bases at J, leaving 4 bases unmatched. Germline CDR1 SNHLY, CDR2 FYNNEI. CDR3 in amino acids: CASSGTGTQNIQYF. The DNA for the CDR3 is TGTGCCAGCAGTGGGACAGGGACGCAAAACATTCAGTACTTC.

CDR3 protein: CASSFEVLSSYNEQFF. The DNA for the CDR3 is TGTGCCAGCAGCTTTGAGGTCTTATCCTCCTACAATGAGCAGTTCTTC. V gene TRBV7-9 combines with J gene TRBJ2-1; the D is unclear. There are 16 residues in the CDR3. CDR1 and CDR2 from the germline V gene are SEHNR and FQNEAQ (reference sequence). The V and J ends lost 3 bases and 0 bases respectively, with 12 bases between them.

The chain recombines TRBV5-6 with TRBJ2-7; a possible D gene is TRBD2 (5 bases). Germline V CDR1 and CDR2: SGHDT, YYEEEE. The V end lost 1 base, the J end lost 2 bases, and 16 bases lay between the germline ends. The CDR3 is made up of 16 amino acids. The CDR3 region is CASSLSPAAHPYEQYF. In DNA, the CDR3 is TGTGCCAGCAGCTTGTCTCCAGCGGCTCATCCCTACGAGCAGTACTTC.